A single sample gave rise to the 12 T cell receptor beta chains below, sequenced in a study of neoadjuvant anti-PD-1 for oral cavity cancer. The data were produced by immunoSEQ multiplex PCR, yet TCRdb's version contains in-frame clones alone and is incomplete. The sample records about 14,000 clones, about 67% being singletons. This sample comprised PBMCs, obtained before nivolumab (anti-PD-1) treatment. All receptors derive from a person aged 40 to 85 with oral cavity squamous cell carcinoma.

The chain recombines TRBV7-6 with TRBJ2-1; 14 nucleotides align to TRBD2. The CDR3 covers 22 residues. Looked up from germline, CDR1 is SGHVS and CDR2 is FNYEAQ. V was pared by 3 bases and J by 5 bases, with 21 bases of the junction left unmatched. CDR3 in amino acids: CASSFWAYVTSGGAFGDNEQFF. CDR3 nucleotides: TGTGCCAGCAGCTTTTGGGCCTACGTGACTAGCGGGGGGGCTTTTGGGGACAATGAGCAGTTCTTC. The variable domain in full, completed from reference TRBV7-6 and TRBJ2-1, reads GAGVSQSPRYKVTKRGQDVALRCDPISGHVSLYWYRQALGQGPEFLTYFNYEAQQDKSGLPNDRFSAERPEGSISTLTIQRTEQRDSAMYRCASSFWAYVTSGGAFGDNEQFFGPGTRLTVL.

The chain links TRBV11-1 to TRBJ2-1; no reliable D call. The V end was cut by 4 bases, the J end by 4 bases, with 14 bases between. Germline V gives CDR1 SGHAT, CDR2 FQDESV (reference sequence). CDR3 length: 15 residues. The CDR3 coding sequence is TGTGCCAGCAGCTCCCTTGGACCAATTTACAATGAGCAGTTCTTC. Protein product: CASSSLGPIYNEQFF.

This rearrangement joins TRBV5-6 to TRBJ2-7; no clear D. Trimming took 2 bases from V and 3 from J, leaving 12 bases between them. This CDR3 spans 14 amino acids. Germline assignment: CDR1 SGHDT and CDR2 YYEEEE. The CDR3 sequence is CASSFFLGNYEQYF. The CDR3 coding sequence is TGTGCCAGCAGCTTTTTTTTGGGAAACTACGAGCAGTACTTC.

This chain connects TRBV5-4 to TRBJ1-2; 8 bases align to TRBD1. The CDR3 extends over 16 amino acids. Trimming at V came to 0 bases and at J to 7 bases, leaving 11 bases not matched to a gene. The germline CDR1 and CDR2 sequences are SGHNT and YYREEE (reference sequence). The CDR3 DNA reads TGTGCCAGCAGCTTGGACGGACAGGGTGGGTCCTTTGGCTACACCTTC. Its translation is CASSLDGQGGSFGYTF.

The chain recombines TRBV2 with TRBJ1-1; D remains unclear. CDR1 and CDR2 from the germline V gene are SNHLY and FYNNEI. The CDR3 totals 14 residues. Between the trimmed V and J ends, which lost 7 bases and 1 base, there was a span of 13 bases. The CDR3 DNA follows: TGTGCCAGCAAGAAAGGACGGGAGAACACTGAAGCTTTCTTT. Protein: CASKKGRENTEAFF.

This chain connects TRBV6-6 to TRBJ2-1; a weak D match, TRBD2 (5 bases). V was shortened by 5 bases and J by 8 bases, with 19 bases between the two germline ends. The CDR3 loop spans 15 amino acids. From germline, CDR1 is MNHNY and CDR2 SVGAGI (reference sequence). CDR3 residues: CASSDRAGRIDEQFF. CDR3 DNA: TGTGCCAGCAGTGACCGGGCGGGCCGGATAGATGAGCAGTTCTTC.

V is TRBV6-5 and J is TRBJ1-4; TRBD1 matches 8 bases. Germline assignment: CDR1 MNHEY and CDR2 SVGAGI. The CDR3 contains 15 residues. V gave up 5 bases and J gave up 8 bases; unmatched junction bases: 10. The CDR3 spells CASSGSQGVREKLFF. The CDR3 DNA sequence: TGTGCCAGCAGTGGCTCACAGGGGGTCAGAGAAAAACTGTTTTTT.

The chain couples TRBV6-4 to TRBJ2-5; D is perhaps TRBD1 (6 bases). The germline V and J ends were trimmed by 2 bases and 5 bases, with 15 bases remaining between them. This CDR3 region has 15 residues. Germline-derived CDR1 and CDR2 are MRHNA and SNTAGT. The DNA for the CDR3 is TGTGCCAGCAGTGACGTGGCAGGGGCCAAGGAGACCCAGTACTTC. Amino acid sequence: CASSDVAGAKETQYF.

The chain uses TRBV29-1 and TRBJ1-1, with D maybe TRBD1 (5 bases). Deletions cut 7 bases from V and 3 bases from J, with 15 bases between. CDR3 size: 13 residues. Germline values: CDR1 SQVTM, CDR2 ANQGSEA. In DNA form, the CDR3 reads TGCAGCGGGATTCGACAGTTGGACACTGAAGCTTTCTTT. It yields the protein CSGIRQLDTEAFF.

The genes are TRBV7-8 and TRBJ2-7, with D perhaps matching TRBD1 (5 bases). V dropped 4 bases and J dropped 2 bases, with 18 bases sitting between them. Germline V lookup: CDR1 SGHVS, CDR2 FQNEAQ. This CDR3 region has 16 residues. The CDR3 reads CASSWQWGEPPYEQYF. CDR3 coding DNA: TGTGCCAGCAGCTGGCAGTGGGGCGAGCCCCCCTACGAGCAGTACTTC. Looking up the rest from reference TRBV7-8 and TRBJ2-7 gives the full variable domain: GAGVSQSPRYKVAKRGQDVALRCDPISGHVSLFWYQQALGQGPEFLTYFQNEAQLDKSGLPSDRFFAERPEGSVSTLKIQRTQQEDSAVYLCASSWQWGEPPYEQYFGPGTRLTVT.

The J gene is TRBJ1-2, the V gene TRBV7-6, with D perhaps matching TRBD1 (6 bases). The length of the CDR3 is 14 residues. Trimming stripped 5 bases from V and 4 bases from J, with 14 bases between. Looked up from germline, CDR1 is SGHVS and CDR2 is FNYEAQ. CDR3 sequence (DNA): TGTGCCAGCAGCCAAAGGACAGACAGCTATGGCTACACCTTC. It translates to CASSQRTDSYGYTF.

V and J are TRBV7-8 and TRBJ2-7, with 8 bases matching TRBD1. This CDR3 comprises 16 residues. The J segment lost 5 bases and the V segment lost 5 bases, leaving 14 bases of the junction unmatched. Germline CDR1 and CDR2: SGHVS and FQNEAQ. The CDR3 loop reads CASSLLRVTGVHEQYF. DNA for the CDR3: TGTGCCAGCAGCCTCCTGAGAGTGACAGGGGTACACGAGCAGTACTTC.